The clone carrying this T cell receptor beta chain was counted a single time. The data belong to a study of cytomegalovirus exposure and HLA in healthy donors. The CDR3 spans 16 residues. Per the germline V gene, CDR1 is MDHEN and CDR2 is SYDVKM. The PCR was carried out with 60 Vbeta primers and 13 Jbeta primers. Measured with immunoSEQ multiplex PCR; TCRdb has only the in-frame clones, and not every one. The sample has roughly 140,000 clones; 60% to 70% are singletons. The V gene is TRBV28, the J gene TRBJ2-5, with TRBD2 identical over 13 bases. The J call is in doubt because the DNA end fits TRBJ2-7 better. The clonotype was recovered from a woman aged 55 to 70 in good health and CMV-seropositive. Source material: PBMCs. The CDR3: CASSSLLAGGTYEQYF. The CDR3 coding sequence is TGTGCCAGCAGTTCGCTACTAGCGGGAGGGACCTACGAGCAGTACTTC.